What follows are 20 T cell receptor beta chains derived from one specimen sequenced in a study of T cell changes during pregnancy in multiple sclerosis. Using immunoSEQ multiplex PCR, the repertoire was profiled, and TCRdb retains in-frame clones only, with some absent. The repertoire includes about 39,000 clones, around nine tenths of them detected once, and 3.5% to 5% sits in the top ten. The sequencing used CD8+ T cells from peripheral blood mononuclear cells, collected in the first trimester of pregnancy. These receptors all come from a female donor with multiple sclerosis, enrolled in a pregnancy study.

DNA for the CDR3: TGTGCCAGCAGCGGGACACCTAGCACAGATACGCAGTATTTT. This codes for CASSGTPSTDTQYF. The chain has TRBV11-2 and TRBJ2-3; D is perhaps TRBD1 (6 bases). The germline V gene encodes CDR1 SGHAT and CDR2 FQNNGV. This CDR3 has 14 amino acids. V was clipped by 5 bases and J by 0 bases, with 9 bases between them.

The chain joins TRBV9 to TRBJ2-3; 8 bases are shared with TRBD1. The CDR3 consists of 15 residues. Germline V gene sequence: CDR1 SGDLS, CDR2 YYNGEE. Trimming at V came to 3 bases and at J to 4 bases, leaving 7 bases not matched to a gene. The CDR3 spells CASSGRQGFPDTQYF. CDR3 coding DNA: TGTGCCAGCAGCGGGCGACAGGGGTTTCCAGATACGCAGTATTTT.

The DNA for the CDR3 is TGTGCCAGCAGTGAATATAGCGGCTCCTACAATGAGCAGTTCTTC. Translated, it gives CASSEYSGSYNEQFF. J is TRBJ2-1 and V is TRBV6-1, with TRBD2 as a possible D gene (6 bases). This CDR3 contains 15 residues. Trimming removed 2 bases from V and 0 bases from J, with 8 bases in between. Germline V gene sequence: CDR1 MNHNS, CDR2 SASEGT.

This clone was observed a single time. CDR3 amino acids: CASSPGQGGEQFF. The CDR3 DNA follows: TGTGCCAGCAGCCCCGGACAGGGGGGAGAGCAGTTCTTC. This sequence joins TRBV7-9 and TRBJ2-1, with 10 nucleotides matching TRBD1. Germline CDR1 is SEHNR and CDR2 is FQNEAQ (reference sequence). The CDR3 extends over 13 amino acids. Trimming at V came to 5 bases and at J to 10 bases, leaving 5 bases not matched to a gene. The full variable domain, in which reference TRBV7-9 and TRBJ2-1 provide the parts outside the CDR3, is DTGVSQNPRHKITKRGQNVTFRCDPISEHNRLYWYRQTLGQGPEFLTYFQNEAQLEKSRLLSDRFSAERPKGSFSTLEIQRTEQGDSAMYLCASSPGQGGEQFFGPGTRLTVL.

The chain employs TRBV4-1 and TRBJ2-1; D is unclear. This CDR3 is built from 12 residues. Germline CDR1 MGHRA, CDR2 YSYEKL. V lost 0 bases and J 9 bases, leaving 6 bases between the germline ends. The CDR3: CASSQDSLEQFF. The CDR3 DNA follows: TGCGCCAGCAGCCAAGATTCTCTTGAGCAGTTCTTC.

The chain links TRBV4-2 to TRBJ2-7; perhaps TRBD1 as D (5 bases). The CDR3 is 14 residues long. From germline, CDR1 is LGHNA and CDR2 YNFKEQ. V was pared by 1 base and J by 3 bases, with 10 bases between. The CDR3 here is CASSQGRTSYEQYF. CDR3 in DNA: TGTGCCAGCAGCCAAGGTCGGACAAGCTACGAGCAGTACTTC.

This clone is classed as medium-sized (0.01 to 0.1%). The chain carries TRBV4-3 and TRBJ1-2; D is unclear. CDR3 size: 14 residues. Deletions cut 1 base from V and 8 bases from J, with 14 bases between. Per germline, CDR1 LGHNA and CDR2 YSLEER. The CDR3 sequence is CASSQAPSEGGYTF. The CDR3 DNA is TGCGCCAGCAGCCAAGCCCCTTCCGAGGGCGGCTACACCTTC.

This chain uses TRBV9 with TRBJ2-3; TRBD2 matches 8 bases. The germline CDR1 and CDR2 sequences are SGDLS and YYNGEE. V shed 0 bases and J 0 bases; nucleotides not matched to a gene: 3. The CDR3 sequence is 16 residues long. CDR3 loop: CASSVDQRGSTDTQYF. As DNA, the CDR3 is TGTGCCAGCAGCGTAGACCAGCGGGGGAGCACAGATACGCAGTATTTT.

The gene calls are TRBV20-1 and TRBJ1-4; D ambiguous. CDR1 and CDR2 (germline): DFQATT, SNEGSKA (reference sequence). CDR3 size: 11 residues. The V gene lost 3 bases and the J gene lost 8 bases, with 7 bases spanning the gap. CDR3 region: CSARLEEKLFF. The CDR3 DNA follows: TGCAGTGCTAGGTTGGAGGAAAAACTGTTTTTT.

The rearrangement links TRBV5-6 to TRBJ2-1, with D possibly being TRBD2 (6 bases). The CDR3 runs to 16 residues. The V gene lost 6 bases and the J gene lost 5 bases, with 21 bases spanning the gap. CDR1 is SGHDT, CDR2 YYEEEE, per germline. Here the CDR3 DNA reads TGTGCCAGCACCCCACCCGCGGGGAGGAAGAACAATGAGCAGTTCTTC. Amino acids: CASTPPAGRKNNEQFF.

This chain joins TRBV11-2 and TRBJ2-7; the D is unclear. Deletions cut 3 bases from V and 5 bases from J, with 14 bases between. The germline V gene encodes CDR1 SGHAT and CDR2 FQNNGV. The CDR3 totals 14 residues. CDR3 sequence: CASSFGRFSNEQYF. For the CDR3, the DNA is TGTGCCAGCAGCTTTGGTCGGTTTAGCAACGAGCAGTACTTC.

The gene calls are TRBV6-5 and TRBJ2-7; 8 bases line up with TRBD2. There are 12 residues in the CDR3. V trimming: 7 bases; J trimming: 4 bases; junction bases outside the gene matches: 3. Looked up from germline, CDR1 is MNHEY and CDR2 is SVGAGI. The CDR3 sequence is CASTGGVYEQYF. In DNA form, the CDR3 reads TGTGCCAGCACGGGGGGGGTGTACGAGCAGTACTTC.

The chain combines TRBV7-9 with TRBJ1-1, with D possibly being TRBD1 (5 bases). V was pared by 2 bases and J by 5 bases, with 15 bases between. This CDR3 region has 15 residues. Germline V gene sequence: CDR1 SEHNR, CDR2 FQNEAQ (reference sequence). The CDR3 here is CASSLLGHRWTEAFF. CDR3 bases: TGTGCCAGCAGCTTACTAGGACACCGGTGGACTGAAGCTTTCTTT.

The chain couples TRBV5-6 to TRBJ2-3, with TRBD2 as a possible D gene (5 bases). Per the germline V gene, CDR1 is SGHDT and CDR2 is YYEEEE. The CDR3 sequence is 14 residues long. Trimming cost V 0 bases and J 5 bases, with 10 bases left between them. This CDR3 reads CASSLADLQDTQYF. The CDR3 DNA follows: TGTGCCAGCAGCTTGGCGGACTTACAAGATACGCAGTATTTT.

The CDR3 DNA follows: TGTGCCAGCAGCTTGGACAGGGGAAATCAGCCCCAGCATTTT. Translated: CASSLDRGNQPQHF. This sequence joins TRBV5-5 and TRBJ1-5; TRBD1 matches at 7 bases. From germline, CDR1 is SGHKS and CDR2 YYEKEE (reference sequence). J gave up 4 bases and V 0 bases, and 1 base lay outside the gene matches. The CDR3 sequence is 14 residues long.

The rearrangement links TRBV9 to TRBJ2-3; TRBD2 is a possible D gene (6 bases). This CDR3 contains 15 residues. CDR1 SGDLS and CDR2 YYNGEE come from the germline V gene. Between the trimmed V and J ends, which lost 3 bases and 2 bases, there was a span of 13 bases. Written as DNA, the CDR3 is TGTGCCAGCAGCGGGAGCGGGCCAGACACAGATACGCAGTATTTT. It is translated as CASSGSGPDTDTQYF. Complete variable domain (other parts from reference TRBV9 and TRBJ2-3): DSGVTQTPKHLITATGQRVTLRCSPRSGDLSVYWYQQSLDQGLQFLIQYYNGEERAKGNILERFSAQQFPDLHSELNLSSLELGDSALYFCASSGSGPDTDTQYFGPGTRLTVL.

The rearrangement uses TRBV19 and TRBJ1-1, with D perhaps matching TRBD1 (5 bases). V lost 5 bases and J 4 bases, leaving 14 bases between the germline ends. The CDR3 totals 14 residues. Germline CDR1 is LNHDA and CDR2 is SQIVND (reference sequence). The CDR3 sequence is CASSWGGGGTEAFF. The CDR3 nucleotides are TGTGCCAGTAGTTGGGGCGGCGGGGGCACTGAAGCTTTCTTT.

V is TRBV4-3 and J is TRBJ1-3; TRBD1 aligns across 10 bases. Germline V lookup: CDR1 LGHNA, CDR2 YSLEER. Losses at the gene ends were 6 bases for V and 8 bases for J; bases not matched to a gene: 10. The length of the CDR3 is 15 residues. The CDR3 DNA follows: TGCGCCAGCAGTCCCGGGACAGGGGATTTGGACACCATATATTTT. Translation: CASSPGTGDLDTIYF.

The chain couples TRBV19 to TRBJ2-7; 9 nucleotides match TRBD2. J lost 9 bases, V lost 9 bases, and 12 bases had no gene match. CDR3 size: 13 residues. Germline-derived CDR1 and CDR2 are LNHDA and SQIVND (reference sequence). CDR3: CASRDGTSHGQYF. CDR3 coding DNA: TGTGCCAGCAGAGATGGGACTAGCCACGGGCAGTACTTC.

The chain recombines TRBV29-1 with TRBJ2-7; D is unclear. The germline gives CDR1 SQVTM, CDR2 ANQGSEA. CDR3 length equals 11 residues. The CDR3 nucleotides read TGCGGCGGCGGATCGACCTACGAGCAGTACTTC. It encodes CGGGSTYEQYF.